This T cell receptor beta chain derives from a study of blood T cells in healthy people across ages. This clonotype has a handful of counts. Peripheral blood, about 9.4 milliliters per donor, was collected. Alongside a J-beta primer mix, a sample-barcoded 5' primer served in a second PCR lasting about 6 to 11 cycles. TCRdb reprocessed the 5' RACE reads with MiXCR, giving one entry per CDR3 protein. This table has roughly 1,000,000 distinct CDR3 sequences, about 25% appearing once. CDR3 length: 15 residues. In germline, CDR1 is MDHEN, CDR2 SYDVKM. V was pared by 3 bases and J by 7 bases, with 18 bases between. The same specimen was also included in a second study, on T cells of mothers and their children.

The chain employs TRBV28 and TRBJ1-1, with D perhaps TRBD1 (5 bases). The sample consisted of blood. The clonotype originates from a girl aged 2 to 9 in good health. CDR3 amino acids: CASSFRGLTRYEAFF. The CDR3 nucleotides read TGTGCCAGCAGTTTTCGGGGACTTACGCGATATGAAGCTTTCTTT.